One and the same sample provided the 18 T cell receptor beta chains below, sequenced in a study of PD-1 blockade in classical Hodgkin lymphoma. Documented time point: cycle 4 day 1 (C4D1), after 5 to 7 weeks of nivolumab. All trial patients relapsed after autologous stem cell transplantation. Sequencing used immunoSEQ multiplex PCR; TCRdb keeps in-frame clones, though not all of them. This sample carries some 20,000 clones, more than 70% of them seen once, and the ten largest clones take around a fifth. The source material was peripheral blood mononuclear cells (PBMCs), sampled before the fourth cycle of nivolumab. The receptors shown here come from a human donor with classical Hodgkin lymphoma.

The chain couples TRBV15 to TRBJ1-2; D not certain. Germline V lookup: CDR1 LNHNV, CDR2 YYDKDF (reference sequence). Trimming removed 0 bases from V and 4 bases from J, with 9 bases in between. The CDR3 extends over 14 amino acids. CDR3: CATSRDEGIYGYTF. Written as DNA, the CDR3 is TGTGCCACCAGCAGAGATGAAGGGATCTATGGCTACACCTTC.

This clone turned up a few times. CDR3 coding DNA: TGCGCCAGCAGCCAAGGAGGACAGGGGGCGATTGGCTACACCTTC. Translation gives CASSQGGQGAIGYTF. The chain has TRBV4-1 and TRBJ1-2, with 11 bases matching TRBD1. Unmatched junction bases numbered 5, after V lost 1 base and J lost 7 bases. CDR1 and CDR2 (germline): MGHRA, YSYEKL. CDR3 length: 15 amino acids.

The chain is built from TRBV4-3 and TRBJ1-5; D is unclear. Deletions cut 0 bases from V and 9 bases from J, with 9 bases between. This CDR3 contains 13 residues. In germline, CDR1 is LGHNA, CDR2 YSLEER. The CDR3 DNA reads TGCGCCAGCAGCCAAGAGGGGTGGGGGCCCCAGCATTTT. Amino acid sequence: CASSQEGWGPQHF.

The CDR3 sequence: CASRPTPGGSLSSSYNSPLHF. Written as DNA, the CDR3 is TGTGCCAGCAGGCCTACTCCTGGTGGGTCCCTCTCTAGCTCCTATAATTCACCCCTCCACTTT. The chain combines TRBV28 with TRBJ1-6; D unresolved. The CDR3 spans 21 residues. The germline V gene encodes CDR1 MDHEN and CDR2 SYDVKM. V was pared by 6 bases and J by 0 bases, with 27 bases between.

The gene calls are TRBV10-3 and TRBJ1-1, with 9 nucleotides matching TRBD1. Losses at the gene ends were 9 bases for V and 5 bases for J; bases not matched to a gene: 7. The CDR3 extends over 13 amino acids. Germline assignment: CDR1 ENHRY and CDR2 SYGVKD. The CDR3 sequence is CAISGQGKTEAFF. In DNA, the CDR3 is TGTGCCATATCGGGACAGGGTAAGACTGAAGCTTTCTTT.

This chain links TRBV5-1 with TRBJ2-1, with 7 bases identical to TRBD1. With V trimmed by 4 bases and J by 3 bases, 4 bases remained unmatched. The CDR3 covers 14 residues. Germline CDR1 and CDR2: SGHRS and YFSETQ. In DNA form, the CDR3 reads TGCGCCAGCAGCCGGACAGGTTACTACAATGAGCAGTTCTTC. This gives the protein CASSRTGYYNEQFF.

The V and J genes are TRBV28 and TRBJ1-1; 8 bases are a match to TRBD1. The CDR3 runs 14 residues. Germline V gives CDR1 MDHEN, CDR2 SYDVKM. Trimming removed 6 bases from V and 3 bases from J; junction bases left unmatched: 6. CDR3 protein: CASSLDRADTEAFF. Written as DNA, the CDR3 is TGTGCCAGCAGCCTGGACAGGGCGGACACTGAAGCTTTCTTT.

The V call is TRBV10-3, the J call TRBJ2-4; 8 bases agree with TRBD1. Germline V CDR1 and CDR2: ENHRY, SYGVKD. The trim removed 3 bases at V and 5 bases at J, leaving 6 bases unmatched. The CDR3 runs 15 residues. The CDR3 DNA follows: TGTGCCATCAGTGATGGAGGGACAGGACAAAACATTCAGTACTTC. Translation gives CAISDGGTGQNIQYF.

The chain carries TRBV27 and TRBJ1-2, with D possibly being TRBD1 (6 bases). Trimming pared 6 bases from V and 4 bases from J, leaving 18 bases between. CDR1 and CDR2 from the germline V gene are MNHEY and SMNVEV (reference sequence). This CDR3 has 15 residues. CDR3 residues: CASRLQGGSGYGYTF. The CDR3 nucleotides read TGTGCCAGCAGGCTACAGGGAGGGTCGGGCTATGGCTACACCTTC.

The CDR3 region has the DNA TGTGCCATCAGTGAGCCGGACAGGGAGGGCAATGAGCAGTTCTTC. It is translated as CAISEPDREGNEQFF. This chain links TRBV10-3 with TRBJ2-1, with D perhaps TRBD1 (8 bases). CDR3 length: 15 amino acids. Germline V gene lookup returns CDR1 ENHRY and CDR2 SYGVKD. V was trimmed by 2 bases and J by 6 bases, leaving 14 bases between them.

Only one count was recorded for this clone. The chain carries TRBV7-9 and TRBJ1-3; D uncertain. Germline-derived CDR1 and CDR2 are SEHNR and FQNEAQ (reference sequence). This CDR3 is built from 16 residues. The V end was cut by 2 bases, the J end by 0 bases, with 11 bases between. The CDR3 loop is CASSLIAFSSGNTIYF. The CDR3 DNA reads TGTGCCAGCAGCTTAATCGCTTTCTCCTCTGGAAACACCATATATTTT.

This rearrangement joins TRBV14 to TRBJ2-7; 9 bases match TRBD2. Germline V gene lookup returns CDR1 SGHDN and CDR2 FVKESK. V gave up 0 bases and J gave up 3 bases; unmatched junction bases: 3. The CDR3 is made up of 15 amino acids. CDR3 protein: CASSQDPAGGYEQYF. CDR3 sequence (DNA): TGTGCCAGCAGCCAAGATCCAGCGGGAGGCTACGAGCAGTACTTC. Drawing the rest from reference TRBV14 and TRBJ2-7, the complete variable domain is EAGVTQFPSHSVIEKGQTVTLRCDPISGHDNLYWYRRVMGKEIKFLLHFVKESKQDESGMPNNRFLAERTGGTYSTLKVQPAELEDSGVYFCASSQDPAGGYEQYFGPGTRLTVT.

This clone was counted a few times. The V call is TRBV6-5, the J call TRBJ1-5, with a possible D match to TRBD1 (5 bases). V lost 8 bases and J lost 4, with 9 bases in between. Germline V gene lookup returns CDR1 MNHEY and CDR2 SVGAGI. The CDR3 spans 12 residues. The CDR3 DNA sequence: TGTGCCAGCGGGGGGGAAAATCAGCCCCAGCATTTT. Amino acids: CASGGENQPQHF.

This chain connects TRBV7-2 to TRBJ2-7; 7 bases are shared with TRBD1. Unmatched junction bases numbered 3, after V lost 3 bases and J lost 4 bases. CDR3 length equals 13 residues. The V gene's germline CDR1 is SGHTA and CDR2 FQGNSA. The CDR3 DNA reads TGTGCCAGCAGCTTGACAGGGCAGTACGAGCAGTACTTC. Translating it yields CASSLTGQYEQYF.

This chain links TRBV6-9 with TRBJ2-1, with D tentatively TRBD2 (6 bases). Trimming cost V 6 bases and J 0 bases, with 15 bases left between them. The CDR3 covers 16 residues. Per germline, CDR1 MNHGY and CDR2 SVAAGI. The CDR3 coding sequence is TGTGCCAGCAGGACCGGGACTTCTAGCTCCTACAATGAGCAGTTCTTC. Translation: CASRTGTSSSYNEQFF.

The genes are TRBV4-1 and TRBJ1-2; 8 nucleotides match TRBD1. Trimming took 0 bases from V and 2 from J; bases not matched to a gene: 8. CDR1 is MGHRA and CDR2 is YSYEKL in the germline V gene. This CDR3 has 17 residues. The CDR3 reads CASSQERGQGANYGYTF. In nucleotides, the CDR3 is TGCGCCAGCAGCCAAGAAAGGGGTCAGGGGGCAAACTATGGCTACACCTTC.

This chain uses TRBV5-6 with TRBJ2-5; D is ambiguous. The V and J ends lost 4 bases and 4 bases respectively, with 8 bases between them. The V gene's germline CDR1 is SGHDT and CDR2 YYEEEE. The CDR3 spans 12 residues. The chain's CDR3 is CASSLDRETQYF. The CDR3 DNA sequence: TGTGCCAGCAGCCTTGATAGAGAGACCCAGTACTTC. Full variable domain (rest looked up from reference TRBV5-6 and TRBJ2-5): DAGVTQSPTHLIKTRGQQVTLRCSPKSGHDTVSWYQQALGQGPQFIFQYYEEEERQRGNFPDRFSGHQFPNYSSELNVNALLLGDSALYLCASSLDRETQYFGPGTRLLVL.

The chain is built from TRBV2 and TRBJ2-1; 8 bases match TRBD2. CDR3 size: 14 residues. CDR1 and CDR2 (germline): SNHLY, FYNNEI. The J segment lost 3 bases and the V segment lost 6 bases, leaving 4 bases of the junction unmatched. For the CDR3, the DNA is TGTGCCAGCAGGGTAGCGGGGAACTACAATGAGCAGTTCTTC. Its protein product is CASRVAGNYNEQFF.